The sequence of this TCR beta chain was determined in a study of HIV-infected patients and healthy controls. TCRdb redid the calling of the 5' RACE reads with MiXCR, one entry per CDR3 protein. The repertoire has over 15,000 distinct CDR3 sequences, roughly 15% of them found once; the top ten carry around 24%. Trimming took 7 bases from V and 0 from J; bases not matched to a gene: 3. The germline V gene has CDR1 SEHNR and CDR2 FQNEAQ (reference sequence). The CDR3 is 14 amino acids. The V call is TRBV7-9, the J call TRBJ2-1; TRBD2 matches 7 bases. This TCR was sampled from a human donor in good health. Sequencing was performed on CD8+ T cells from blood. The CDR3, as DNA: TGTGCCAGCAATCTAGCGGACTCCTACAATGAGCAGTTCTTC. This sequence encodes CASNLADSYNEQFF.